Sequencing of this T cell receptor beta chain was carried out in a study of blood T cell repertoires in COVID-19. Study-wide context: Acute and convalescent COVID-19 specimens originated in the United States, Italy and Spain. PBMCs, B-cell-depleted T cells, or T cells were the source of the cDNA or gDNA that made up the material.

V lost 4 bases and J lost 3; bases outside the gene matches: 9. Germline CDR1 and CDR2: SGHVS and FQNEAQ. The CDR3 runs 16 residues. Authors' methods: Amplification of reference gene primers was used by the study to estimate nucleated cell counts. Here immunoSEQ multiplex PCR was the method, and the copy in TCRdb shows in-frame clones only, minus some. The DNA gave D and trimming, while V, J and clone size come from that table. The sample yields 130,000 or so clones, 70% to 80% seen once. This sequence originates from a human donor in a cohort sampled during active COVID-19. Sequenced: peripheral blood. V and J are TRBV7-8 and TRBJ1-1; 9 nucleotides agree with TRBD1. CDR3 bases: TGTGCCAGCAGCTCGATCTCGGACAGGGGTCACACTGAAGCTTTCTTT. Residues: CASSSISDRGHTEAFF.